This T cell receptor beta chain was recorded in a study of cytomegalovirus exposure and HLA in healthy donors. The wider study: The approximately 120 validation repertoires were produced on the same platform as the 700 or so repertoires of the first cohort. This was reported in a later analysis. Study findings and constraints: The authors enumerated roughly 180 TCR beta chains as linked to cytomegalovirus. The finding came from a later analysis; first-cohort TCR clusters tended to co-occur in the 95 to 150 validation repertoires.

Germline values: CDR1 LNHDA, CDR2 SQIVND (reference sequence). Between the trimmed V and J ends, which lost 3 bases and 3 bases, there was a span of 21 bases. The CDR3 has 17 residues. Separation from the roughly 680-subject first cohort characterized the approximately 120-subject validation cohort, to which the donors belonged. Repertoires were generated with immunoSEQ multiplex PCR, while TCRdb's copy carries only in-frame clones and drops some. The data contain about 82,000 clones, 93% of them seen just once; the ten biggest clones take up about 0.68%. Notes on this clone: The antigen remains undetermined.

Sequencing was done on a sample of PBMCs. The TCR was taken from a man aged 18 to 30 in good health and CMV-seronegative. V and J are TRBV19 and TRBJ2-7; perhaps TRBD1 as D (5 bases). The CDR3 is CASSIRAADSPLYEQYF. The CDR3 bases are TGTGCCAGTAGTATCCGGGCTGCCGACAGTCCCCTCTACGAGCAGTACTTC.